This TCR beta chain derives from a study of blood T cells in healthy people across ages (dated by TCRdb to about 2015). Regarding the research as a whole: Template switching captured roughly one uniquely barcoded TCR beta cDNA molecule per two T cells in model experiments. The donors were split into four age groups: young (average 16 years), middle-aged (about 40), aged (roughly 68) and long-lived (about 82). The study measured age-related changes in TCR beta repertoire diversity using deep sequencing normalized with unique cDNA molecular identifiers. The study analyzed two additional independent replicas of 1 million unique cDNA reads from the same blood draw for two donors, one aged 18 to 30 and one aged 80 or older. To avoid experimental bias, donors of different ages were distributed randomly across sequencing lanes.

On the study overall, not on this receptor specifically: As age increased, observed TCR beta diversity per million T cells dropped in a roughly linear way, and a significant reduction was already evident by age 40. Because donor CMV infection status was unknown, age-related changes in expanded clonotypes were potentially confounded. Conclusive comparison of naive and antigen-experienced compartments was prevented by the profiling of bulk unsorted PBMCs. The long-lived group showed more naive CD4+ T cells, fewer expanded clones and increased TCR diversity than the aged group, suggesting age selection. Observed TCR beta diversity correlated strongly with the percentage of naive T cells measured by flow cytometry. Estimates of total diversity based on one million sequenced T cells were regarded as lower bounds and as underestimates.

Libraries were made using 5' RACE. The second PCR ran for about 7 to 11 cycles and used a J-beta primer mix along with a sample-barcoded 5' primer. Each TCR beta cDNA molecule received a unique molecular identifier from a template-switch 5' adaptor carrying 12 random nucleotides. Each sample yielded at least 2.5 million CDR3-containing paired-end reads. All of the RNA was converted into first-strand cDNA using the Mint cDNA synthesis kit, with a TRBC-specific oligonucleotide serving as the primer. Following uracil-DNA glycosylase treatment, all cDNA underwent a first 18-cycle PCR with the universal primers M1SS and BC2_uni_R. The authors' pipeline ran thus. Normalization of each sample was performed by random selection of 1 million high-quality reads, each carrying a distinct molecular identifier. Reads sharing molecular identifiers were discarded rather than binned into consensus sequences. MiTCR, run with a Q25 quality threshold and the strictest error-elimination algorithm, handled CDR3 identification, clonotype clustering and error correction. A nonparametric unseen species model with Euler transformation was used to estimate a lower bound on total TCR beta diversity. TCRdb passed the public sequencing reads through fastp at Q25 and MiXCR, retaining productive beta sequences. Rows with a matching CDR3 protein are joined into one entry that keeps the most common DNA and genes. The V and J calls and clone size come from TCRdb's table, not from the authors' own analysis. The sample table holds roughly 1.9 million distinct CDR3 sequences, of which about 39% were seen once. More than 20% of the sample comes from the top ten.

This clonotype was seen a handful of times. Its antigen is not yet known. The sample holds no much larger clone one base away, and base qualities are not on file. Trimmed from V: 0 bases; trimmed from J: 7 bases; junction bases lacking a gene match: 6. From the germline V gene, CDR1 is SGHVS and CDR2 is FNYEAQ. From cysteine to phenylalanine, the CDR3 is 15 amino acids long. Only the CDR3 part of the read is kept: 45 bases, read in frame from the first base. Systemically healthy Caucasian individuals from Russia, 35 to 50 in total and aged roughly 6 to 100 years, were included as donors. About 9.1 milliliters of peripheral blood were collected from each donor into EDTA-treated Vacutainer tubes. Ficoll-Paque density-gradient centrifugation was used to isolate PBMCs, with at least 6 million obtained per sample. Trizol reagent was used to extract total RNA from the PBMCs, yielding at least 6 micrograms per sample. For every donor, an aliquot of PBMCs went through flow cytometry to measure the percentages of naive CD45RAhigh/CD27high T cells.

The receptor chain draws on TRBV7-6 and TRBJ2-1, and 7 junction bases match TRBD1. Sequencing used blood. The sequence came from a human donor in good health. Here is the DNA: TGTGCCAGCAGCTTAGCGGTCAAGGGGGCAAATGAGCAGTTCTTC. It translates to CASSLAVKGANEQFF.